The clone carrying this TCR beta chain was picked up one time. Antigen unknown. This sample was included in a study of cytomegalovirus exposure and HLA in healthy donors. Study-wide findings and caveats: The dataset shows that most TCR sequences were rare, while some public TCRs occurred in many donors.

V was clipped by 6 bases and J by 6 bases; unmatched bases: 7. Per germline, CDR1 LNHDA and CDR2 SQIVND (reference sequence). The CDR3 sequence is 13 residues long. PCR was performed using 60 Vbeta and 13 Jbeta primers. Some clones are missing from TCRdb's copy, which holds only in-frame ones; the method was immunoSEQ multiplex PCR. The sample yields over 150,000 clones, 60% to 85% seen once. What was sequenced was PBMCs. The TCR sequence derives from a woman between 50 and 59 years old in good health and CMV-seropositive. V usage is TRBV19 and J usage is TRBJ1-1, with 7 nucleotides matching TRBD1. The CDR3 DNA reads as TGTGCCAGTAGATGGACAGGTTTTTCTGAAGCTTTCTTT. Protein product: CASRWTGFSEAFF. Combining the CDR3 with reference TRBV19 and TRBJ1-1 gives the whole variable domain DGGITQSPKYLFRKEGQNVTLSCEQNLNHDAMYWYRQDPGQGLRLIYYSQIVNDFQKGDIAEGYSVSREKKESFPLTVTSAQKNPTAFYLCASRWTGFSEAFFGQGTRLTVV.